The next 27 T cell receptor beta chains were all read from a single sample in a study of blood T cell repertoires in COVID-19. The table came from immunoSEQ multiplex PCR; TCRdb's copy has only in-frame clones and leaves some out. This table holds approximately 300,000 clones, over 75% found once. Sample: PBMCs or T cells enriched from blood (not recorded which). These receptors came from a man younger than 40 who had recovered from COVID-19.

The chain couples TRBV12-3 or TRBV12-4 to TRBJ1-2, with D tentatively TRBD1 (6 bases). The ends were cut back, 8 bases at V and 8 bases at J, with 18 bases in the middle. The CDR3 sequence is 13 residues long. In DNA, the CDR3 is TGTGCCAGCCAGTCCGGGACACCGGGGGGCTACACCTTC. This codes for CASQSGTPGGYTF.

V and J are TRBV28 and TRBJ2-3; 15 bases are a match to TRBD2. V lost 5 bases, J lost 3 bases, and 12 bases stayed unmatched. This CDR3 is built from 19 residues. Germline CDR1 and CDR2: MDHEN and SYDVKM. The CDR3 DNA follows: TGTGCCAGCAGTATCGATCCGGGACTAGCGGGGGGCAAAACAGATACGCAGTATTTT. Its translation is CASSIDPGLAGGKTDTQYF.

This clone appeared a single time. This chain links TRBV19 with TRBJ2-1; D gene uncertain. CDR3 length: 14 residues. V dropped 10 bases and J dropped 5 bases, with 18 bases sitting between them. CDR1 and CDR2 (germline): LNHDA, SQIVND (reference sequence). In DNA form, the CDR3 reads TGTGCCACCTCAGTAGGATGGCGGAACAATGAGCAGTTCTTC. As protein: CATSVGWRNNEQFF.

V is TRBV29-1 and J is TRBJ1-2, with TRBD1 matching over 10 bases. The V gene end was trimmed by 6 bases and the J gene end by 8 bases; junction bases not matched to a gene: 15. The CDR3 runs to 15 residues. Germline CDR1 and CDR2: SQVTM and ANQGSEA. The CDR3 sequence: CSVDRDRGPLEGYTF. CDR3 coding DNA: TGCAGCGTCGACCGGGACAGGGGCCCGTTGGAAGGCTACACCTTC.

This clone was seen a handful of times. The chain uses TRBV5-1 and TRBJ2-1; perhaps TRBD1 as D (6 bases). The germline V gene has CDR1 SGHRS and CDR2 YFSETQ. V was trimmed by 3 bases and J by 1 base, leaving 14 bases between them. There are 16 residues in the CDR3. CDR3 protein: CASSSGPTGSYNEQFF. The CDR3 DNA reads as TGCGCCAGCAGCTCGGGACCGACAGGTTCCTACAATGAGCAGTTCTTC.

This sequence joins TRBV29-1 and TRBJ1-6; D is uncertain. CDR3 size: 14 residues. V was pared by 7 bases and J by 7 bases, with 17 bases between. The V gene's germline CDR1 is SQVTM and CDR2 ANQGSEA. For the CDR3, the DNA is TGCAGCGCTCGAGGGCCAGGCCAAAATTCACCCCTCCACTTT. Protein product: CSARGPGQNSPLHF.

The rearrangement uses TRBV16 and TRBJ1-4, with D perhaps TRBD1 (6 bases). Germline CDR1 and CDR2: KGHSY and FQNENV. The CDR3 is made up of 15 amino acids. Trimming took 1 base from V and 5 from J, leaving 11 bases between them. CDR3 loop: CASSQWDIGNEKLFF. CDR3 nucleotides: TGTGCCAGCAGCCAATGGGACATAGGAAATGAAAAACTGTTTTTT.

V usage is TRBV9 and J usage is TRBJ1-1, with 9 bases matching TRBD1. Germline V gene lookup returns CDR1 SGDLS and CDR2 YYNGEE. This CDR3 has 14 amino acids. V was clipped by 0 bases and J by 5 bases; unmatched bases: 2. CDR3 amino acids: CASSVAGTGTEAFF. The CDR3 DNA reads TGTGCCAGCAGCGTAGCTGGGACAGGGACTGAAGCTTTCTTT.

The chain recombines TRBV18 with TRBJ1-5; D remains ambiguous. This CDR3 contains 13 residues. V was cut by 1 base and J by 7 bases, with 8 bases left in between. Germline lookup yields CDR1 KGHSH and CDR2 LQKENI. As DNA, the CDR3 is TGTGCCAGCTCACCACACCCCGGGCAGCCCCAGCATTTT. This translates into CASSPHPGQPQHF.

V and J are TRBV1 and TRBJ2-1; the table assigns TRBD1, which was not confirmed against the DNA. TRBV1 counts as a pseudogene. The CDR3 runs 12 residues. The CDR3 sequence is CTSSQDPSSRVF. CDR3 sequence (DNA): TGCACCAGCAGCCAAGATCCCTCCTCCAGGGTCTTC.

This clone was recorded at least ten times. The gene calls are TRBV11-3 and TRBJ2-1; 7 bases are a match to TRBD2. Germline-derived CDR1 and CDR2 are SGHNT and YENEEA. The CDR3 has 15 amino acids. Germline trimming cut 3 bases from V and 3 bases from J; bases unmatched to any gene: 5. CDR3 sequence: CASSFGGGNYNEQFF. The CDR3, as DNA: TGTGCCAGCAGCTTCGGCGGGGGAAACTACAATGAGCAGTTCTTC. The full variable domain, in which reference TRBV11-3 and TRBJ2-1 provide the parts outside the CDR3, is EAGVVQSPRYKIIEKKQPVAFWCNPISGHNTLYWYLQNLGQGPELLIRYENEEAVDDSQLPKDRFSAERLKGVDSTLKIQPAELGDSAVYLCASSFGGGNYNEQFFGPGTRLTVL.

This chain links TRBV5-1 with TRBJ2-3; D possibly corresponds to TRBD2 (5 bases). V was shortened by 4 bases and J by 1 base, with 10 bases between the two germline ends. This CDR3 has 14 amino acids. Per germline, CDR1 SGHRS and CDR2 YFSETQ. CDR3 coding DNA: TGCGCCAGCAGCCCCCTACTAGGCACAGATACGCAGTATTTT. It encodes CASSPLLGTDTQYF.

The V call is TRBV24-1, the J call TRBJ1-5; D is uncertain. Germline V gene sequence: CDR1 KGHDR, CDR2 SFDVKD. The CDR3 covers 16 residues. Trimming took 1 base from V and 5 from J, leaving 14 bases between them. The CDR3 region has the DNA TGTGCCACCAGTGATTTTACCGGGTCAATGCATCAGCCCCAGCATTTT. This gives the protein CATSDFTGSMHQPQHF.

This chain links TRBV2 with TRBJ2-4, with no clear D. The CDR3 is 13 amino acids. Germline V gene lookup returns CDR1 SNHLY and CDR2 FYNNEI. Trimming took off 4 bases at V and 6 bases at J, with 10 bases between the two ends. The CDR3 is CASSGGYGNIQYF. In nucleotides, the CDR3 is TGTGCCAGCAGTGGAGGATACGGAAACATTCAGTACTTC.

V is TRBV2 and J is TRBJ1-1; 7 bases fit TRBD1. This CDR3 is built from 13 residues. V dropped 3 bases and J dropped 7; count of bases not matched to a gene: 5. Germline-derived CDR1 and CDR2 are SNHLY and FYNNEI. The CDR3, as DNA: TGTGCCAGCAGTGAGCTACAGGGGATTGAAGCTTTCTTT. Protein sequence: CASSELQGIEAFF.

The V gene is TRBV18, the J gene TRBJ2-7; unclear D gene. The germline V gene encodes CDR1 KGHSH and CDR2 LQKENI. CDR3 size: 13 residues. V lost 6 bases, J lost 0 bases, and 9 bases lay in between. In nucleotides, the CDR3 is TGTGCCAGCTCGCCCTCCAGCTCCTACGAGCAGTACTTC. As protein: CASSPSSSYEQYF.

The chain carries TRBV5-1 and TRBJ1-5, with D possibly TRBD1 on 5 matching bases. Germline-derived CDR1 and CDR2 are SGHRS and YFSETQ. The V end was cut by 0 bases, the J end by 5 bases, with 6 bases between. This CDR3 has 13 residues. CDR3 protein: CASSLEGYQPQHF. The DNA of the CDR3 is TGCGCCAGCAGCTTGGAGGGGTATCAGCCCCAGCATTTT.

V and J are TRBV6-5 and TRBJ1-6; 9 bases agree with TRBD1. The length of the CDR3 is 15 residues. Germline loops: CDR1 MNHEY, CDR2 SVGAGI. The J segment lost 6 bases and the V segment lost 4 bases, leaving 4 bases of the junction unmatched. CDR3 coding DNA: TGTGCCAGCAGTTCCAGACAGGGGGGTAATTCACCCCTCCACTTT. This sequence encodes CASSSRQGGNSPLHF.

The CDR3 spells CASSIDLYWRASDNIQYF. In DNA, the CDR3 is TGTGCCAGTAGTATAGATCTCTATTGGAGAGCTTCAGACAACATTCAGTACTTC. This chain connects TRBV19 to TRBJ2-4, with D hard to call. There are 18 residues in the CDR3. V was pared by 0 bases and J by 7 bases, with 22 bases between. The germline gives CDR1 LNHDA, CDR2 SQIVND (reference sequence).

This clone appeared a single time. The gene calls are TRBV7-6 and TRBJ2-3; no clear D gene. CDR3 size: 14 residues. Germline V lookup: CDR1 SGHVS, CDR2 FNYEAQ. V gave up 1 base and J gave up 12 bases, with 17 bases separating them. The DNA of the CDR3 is TGTGCCAGCAGCTTAGAAGAGGCCACCCCCTCACAGTATTTT. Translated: CASSLEEATPSQYF.

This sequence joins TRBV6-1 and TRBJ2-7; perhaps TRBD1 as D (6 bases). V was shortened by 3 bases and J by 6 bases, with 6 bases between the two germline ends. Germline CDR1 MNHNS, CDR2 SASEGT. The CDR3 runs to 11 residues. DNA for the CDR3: TGTGCCAGCAGTGAGACAGGCGAGCAGTACTTC. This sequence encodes CASSETGEQYF.

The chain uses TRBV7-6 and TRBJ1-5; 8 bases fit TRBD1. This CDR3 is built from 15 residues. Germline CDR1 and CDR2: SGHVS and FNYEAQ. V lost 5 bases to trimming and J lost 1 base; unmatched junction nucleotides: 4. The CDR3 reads CASSRWTGSNQPQHF. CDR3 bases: TGTGCCAGCAGCCGTTGGACAGGGAGCAATCAGCCCCAGCATTTT. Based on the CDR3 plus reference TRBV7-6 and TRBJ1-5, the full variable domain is GAGVSQSPRYKVTKRGQDVALRCDPISGHVSLYWYRQALGQGPEFLTYFNYEAQQDKSGLPNDRFSAERPEGSISTLTIQRTEQRDSAMYRCASSRWTGSNQPQHFGDGTRLSIL.

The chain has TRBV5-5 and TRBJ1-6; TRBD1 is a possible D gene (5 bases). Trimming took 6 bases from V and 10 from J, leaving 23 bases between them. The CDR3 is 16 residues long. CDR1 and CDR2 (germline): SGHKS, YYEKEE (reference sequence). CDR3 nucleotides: TGTGCCAGCATGCGGGACGCCACCTTAGAGGGGTCACCCCTCCACTTT. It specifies CASMRDATLEGSPLHF.

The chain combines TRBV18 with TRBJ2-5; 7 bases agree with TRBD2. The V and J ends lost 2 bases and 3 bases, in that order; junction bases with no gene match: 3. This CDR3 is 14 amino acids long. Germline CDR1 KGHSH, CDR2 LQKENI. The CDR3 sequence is CASSPLLAEETQYF. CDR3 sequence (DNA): TGTGCCAGCTCACCATTGCTAGCGGAAGAGACCCAGTACTTC.

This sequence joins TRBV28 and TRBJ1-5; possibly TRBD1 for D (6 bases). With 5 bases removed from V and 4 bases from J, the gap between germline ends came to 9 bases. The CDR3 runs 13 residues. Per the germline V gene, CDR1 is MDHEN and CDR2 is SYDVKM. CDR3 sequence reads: CASSPTGNQPQHF. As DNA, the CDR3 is TGTGCCAGCAGTCCGACAGGAAATCAGCCCCAGCATTTT.

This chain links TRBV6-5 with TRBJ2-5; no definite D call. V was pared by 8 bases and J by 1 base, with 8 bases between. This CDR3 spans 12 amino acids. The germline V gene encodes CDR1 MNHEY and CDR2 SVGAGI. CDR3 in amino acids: CASSRIQETQYF. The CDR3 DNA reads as TGTGCCAGCTCGCGTATCCAAGAGACCCAGTACTTC.

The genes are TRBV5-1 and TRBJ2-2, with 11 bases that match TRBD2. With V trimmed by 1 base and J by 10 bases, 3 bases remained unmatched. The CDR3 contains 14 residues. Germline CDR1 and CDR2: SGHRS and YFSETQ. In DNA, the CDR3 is TGCGCCAGCAGCTTGACTAGCGGGAGAGAGGAGCTGTTTTTT. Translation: CASSLTSGREELFF. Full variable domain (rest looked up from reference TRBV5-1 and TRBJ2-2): KAGVTQTPRYLIKTRGQQVTLSCSPISGHRSVSWYQQTPGQGLQFLFEYFSETQRNKGNFPGRFSGRQFSNSRSEMNVSTLELGDSALYLCASSLTSGREELFFGEGSRLTVL.